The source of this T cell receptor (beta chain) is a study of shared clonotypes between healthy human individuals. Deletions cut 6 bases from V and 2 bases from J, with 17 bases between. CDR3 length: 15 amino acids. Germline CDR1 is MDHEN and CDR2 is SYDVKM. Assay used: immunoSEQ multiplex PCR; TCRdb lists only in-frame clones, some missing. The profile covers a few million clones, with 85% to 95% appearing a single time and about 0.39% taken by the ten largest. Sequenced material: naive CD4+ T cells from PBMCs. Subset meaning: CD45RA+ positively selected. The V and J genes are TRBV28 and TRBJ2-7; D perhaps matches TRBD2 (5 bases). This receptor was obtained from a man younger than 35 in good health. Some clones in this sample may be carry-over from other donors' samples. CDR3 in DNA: TGTGCCAGCAGCAGTTTATTGGACGGGGCCTACGAGCAGTACTTC. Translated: CASSSLLDGAYEQYF.